The clone carrying this TCR beta chain was seen ten or more times. Its antigen remains unknown. This entry comes from a study of response to subunit inactivated influenza vaccine. TCRdb reprocessed the RT-PCR reads via MiXCR and lists one record per CDR3 protein. The table lists hundreds of thousands of distinct CDR3 sequences, roughly 8.2% of them singletons. Study-level results: Each seasonal influenza vaccination, the authors suggested, recruits few new T cells.

CDR1 and CDR2 from the germline V gene are SGDLS and YYNGEE. This CDR3 spans 15 amino acids. V lost 3 bases and J 4 bases, leaving 13 bases between the germline ends. The genes are TRBV9 and TRBJ1-4; D is perhaps TRBD1 (6 bases). The material sequenced was PBMCs from blood, taken 23 to 25 months after vaccination. This sequence originates from a man in his fifties or sixties who received an inactivated influenza vaccine. The CDR3 DNA follows: TGTGCCAGCAGCGCCTCACAGGGCTATAATGAAAAACTGTTTTTT. Amino acids: CASSASQGYNEKLFF.